This T cell receptor beta chain was identified during a study of blood T cell repertoires in COVID-19. As for the study in general: Researchers got acute and convalescent COVID-19 samples from the United States, Italy and Spain. The analysed material was cDNA or gDNA that came from T cells, B-cell-depleted T cells, or PBMCs.

Seattle participants joined during active infection and were tracked over time. Per the original data handling: Estimation of nucleated cell counts was performed using reference gene primer amplification. Repertoires were generated with immunoSEQ multiplex PCR, while TCRdb's copy carries only in-frame clones and drops some. The V and J calls and clone size were taken over from that table, and D and trimming were inferred from the DNA. The data hold more than 45,000 clones, with approximately 87% observed a single time. V gave up 3 bases and J gave up 4 bases; unmatched junction bases: 7. Germline CDR1 and CDR2: DFQATT and SNEGSKA (reference sequence). There are 14 residues in the CDR3.

Sequencing input: peripheral blood. The gene calls are TRBV20-1 and TRBJ2-3; 7 bases match TRBD2. The TCR originated in a woman between 55 and 75 years old with COVID-19, enrolled during active disease. CDR3 nucleotide sequence: TGCAGTGCTAGTCGCCCGGGAGGATCAGATACGCAGTATTTT. As protein: CSASRPGGSDTQYF.